This TCR beta chain was identified during a study of T cells in localized non-small cell lung cancer. Findings and caveats of the study: Uninvolved neighboring lung showed the greatest T cell clonality, exceeding tumor. Heterogeneity is still possible, as just one tumor region was sequenced.

Germline CDR1 is WSHSY and CDR2 is SAAADI. Trimming stripped 10 bases from V and 2 bases from J, with 15 bases between. The CDR3 covers 13 residues. Concerning this clone: The target antigen is unknown.

This table comes from immunoSEQ multiplex PCR, and its TCRdb copy is limited to in-frame clones, with some not included. The profile shows about 1,900 clones, 30% to 40% of them singletons. The rearrangement joins TRBV10-2 to TRBJ2-7; the D call may be TRBD1 or TRBD2 (5 bases each). This sequence originates from a female donor older than 55 with stage II squamous cell lung carcinoma. The input for sequencing was lung tumor tissue, taken before any cancer treatment. Here the CDR3 reads CATSRDGTYEQYF. DNA for the CDR3: TGCGCCACCAGCCGGGACGGAACCTACGAGCAGTACTTC.